These 30 T cell receptor beta chains were sequenced from one sample in a study of control samples from healthy donors and cancer patients. Sequenced by immunoSEQ multiplex PCR; TCRdb stores in-frame clones only, minus some. The table includes about 140,000 clones, more than 80% detected once. Sequencing was performed on blood. The origin of the receptors is a young man in good health.

The chain has TRBV7-9 and TRBJ2-5; perhaps D is TRBD1 or TRBD2 (5 bases each). The CDR3 covers 15 residues. In germline, CDR1 is SEHNR, CDR2 FQNEAQ (reference sequence). The V end lost 5 bases, the J end lost 5 bases, and 18 bases lay between the germline ends. The CDR3 DNA reads TGTGCCAGCAGCCTCCGGGACCCCAGAAGGGAGACCCAGTACTTC. Protein product: CASSLRDPRRETQYF. The whole variable domain, filled in from reference TRBV7-9 and TRBJ2-5, reads DTGVSQNPRHKITKRGQNVTFRCDPISEHNRLYWYRQTLGQGPEFLTYFQNEAQLEKSRLLSDRFSAERPKGSFSTLEIQRTEQGDSAMYLCASSLRDPRRETQYFGPGTRLLVL.

The rearrangement uses TRBV24-1 and TRBJ1-1; weak D call: TRBD1 (6 bases). CDR3 size: 13 residues. The germline V gene has CDR1 KGHDR and CDR2 SFDVKD. V lost 4 bases to trimming and J lost 6 bases, with 11 bases between them. In DNA, the CDR3 is TGTGCCACCAGTGACCCCACAGGGTCTGAAGCTTTCTTT. Translation: CATSDPTGSEAFF.

This chain uses TRBV7-2 with TRBJ2-3, with a tentative D call TRBD1 (6 bases). This CDR3 comprises 16 residues. V was trimmed by 5 bases and J by 2 bases, leaving 17 bases between them. Germline V lookup: CDR1 SGHTA, CDR2 FQGNSA. For the CDR3, the DNA is TGTGCCAGCAGCCCACAGACAGGCCGTACCACAGATACGCAGTATTTT. It translates to CASSPQTGRTTDTQYF.

V usage is TRBV5-4 and J usage is TRBJ1-2; tentative D call: TRBD1 (5 bases). Between the trimmed V and J ends, which lost 5 bases and 7 bases, there was a span of 15 bases. The CDR3 loop spans 13 amino acids. Germline CDR1 is SGHNT and CDR2 is YYREEE (reference sequence). CDR3: CASSPGTQAGYTF. The CDR3 coding sequence is TGTGCCAGCAGTCCCGGGACCCAGGCTGGCTACACCTTC.

The V call is TRBV7-9, the J call TRBJ2-7, with 9 bases fitting TRBD1. The CDR3 consists of 14 residues. In germline, CDR1 is SEHNR, CDR2 FQNEAQ (reference sequence). Trimming took 6 bases from V and 6 from J; bases not matched to a gene: 9. CDR3 sequence (DNA): TGTGCCAGCAGTCCGGGACAGGGACCTGGCGAGCAGTACTTC. Amino acid sequence: CASSPGQGPGEQYF.

In its sample, this clone was seen once. The chain recombines TRBV27 with TRBJ2-7; 11 bases line up with TRBD1. The CDR3 is made up of 15 amino acids. V was pared by 3 bases and J by 2 bases, with 3 bases of the junction left unmatched. Per the germline V gene, CDR1 is MNHEY and CDR2 is SMNVEV (reference sequence). Here the CDR3 reads CASSLGGQGAYEQYF. The CDR3 DNA sequence: TGTGCCAGCAGTTTGGGGGGACAGGGGGCCTACGAGCAGTACTTC.

This clone occurred once. The chain joins TRBV23-1 to TRBJ1-1, with TRBD1 matching 7 bases. TRBV23-1 carries the ORF label, with uncertain function. Losses at the gene ends were 7 bases for V and 3 bases for J; bases not matched to a gene: 8. CDR3 size: 14 residues. The chain's CDR3 is CASTAGGRDTEAFF. CDR3 nucleotides: TGCGCCAGCACCGCAGGGGGTCGAGACACTGAAGCTTTCTTT.

The chain joins TRBV2 to TRBJ1-1, with D perhaps matching TRBD1 (6 bases). CDR3 length: 12 residues. V lost 7 bases and J lost 4, with 10 bases in between. The V gene's germline CDR1 is SNHLY and CDR2 FYNNEI. DNA for the CDR3: TGTGCCAGCACAGAGGGGGGCACTGAAGCTTTCTTT. The encoded protein is CASTEGGTEAFF.

The CDR3 loop is CASSLDSTEYGYTF. In nucleotides, the CDR3 is TGCGCCAGCAGCTTGGACTCGACTGAATATGGCTACACCTTC. The chain joins TRBV5-1 to TRBJ1-2; no clear D. The germline CDR1 and CDR2 sequences are SGHRS and YFSETQ. V lost 0 bases, J lost 5 bases, and 11 bases lay in between. CDR3 size: 14 residues.

The V call is TRBV7-8, the J call TRBJ1-2, with 8 positions matching TRBD1. CDR3 length: 15 residues. Germline values: CDR1 SGHVS, CDR2 FQNEAQ. The V and J ends lost 4 bases and 4 bases, in that order; junction bases with no gene match: 8. The CDR3 is CASSSPGTGIYGYTF. As DNA, the CDR3 is TGTGCCAGCAGCTCCCCCGGGACAGGAATCTATGGCTACACCTTC.

The rearrangement links TRBV14 to TRBJ1-3; D not certain. Per the germline V gene, CDR1 is SGHDN and CDR2 is FVKESK. The CDR3 sequence is 15 residues long. With 0 bases removed from V and 0 bases from J, the gap between germline ends came to 6 bases. The CDR3 DNA reads as TGTGCCAGCAGCCAAGATTGGAACTCTGGAAACACCATATATTTT. Translation gives CASSQDWNSGNTIYF.

The chain recombines TRBV4-1 with TRBJ1-1; TRBD1 agrees at 7 bases. Germline V gene lookup returns CDR1 MGHRA and CDR2 YSYEKL. The CDR3 spans 16 residues. V gave up 0 bases and J gave up 4 bases; unmatched junction bases: 8. CDR3 residues: CASSQDPVDRATEAFF. CDR3 nucleotide sequence: TGCGCCAGCAGCCAAGACCCCGTCGACAGGGCCACTGAAGCTTTCTTT.

The V and J genes are TRBV30 and TRBJ2-5, with TRBD1 identical over 10 bases. Trimming at V came to 8 bases and at J to 6 bases, leaving 15 bases not matched to a gene. The CDR3 is 15 residues long. Germline V lookup: CDR1 GTSNPN, CDR2 SVGIG (reference sequence). The CDR3 region has the DNA TGTGCCGCCGAACCCCGGGACAGGGGACTCAAGACCCAGTACTTC. Translating gives CAAEPRDRGLKTQYF.

The genes are TRBV10-3 and TRBJ2-2, with 10 positions matching TRBD1. The CDR3 is 16 amino acids. Germline CDR1 reads ENHRY; CDR2 reads SYGVKD. Unmatched junction bases numbered 10, after V lost 6 bases and J lost 6 bases. The CDR3 loop reads CAISAAGTGASGELFF. CDR3 nucleotide sequence: TGTGCCATCAGCGCAGCCGGGACAGGGGCGTCCGGGGAGCTGTTTTTT.

The rearrangement links TRBV7-9 to TRBJ1-2; tentatively, D is TRBD1 (6 bases). CDR1 is SEHNR, CDR2 FQNEAQ, per germline (reference sequence). Trimming took 3 bases from V and 1 from J, leaving 15 bases between them. The CDR3 is made up of 16 amino acids. The CDR3 reads CASSFFGQQFNYGYTF. CDR3 DNA: TGTGCCAGCAGCTTCTTCGGACAGCAATTTAACTATGGCTACACCTTC.

V usage is TRBV5-1 and J usage is TRBJ1-1, with D uncertain. From germline, CDR1 is SGHRS and CDR2 YFSETQ. V was trimmed by 1 base and J by 0 bases, leaving 7 bases between them. CDR3 length equals 14 residues. The DNA of the CDR3 is TGCGCCAGCAGCTTGTCCGGGGTGAACACTGAAGCTTTCTTT. Protein: CASSLSGVNTEAFF.

This sequence joins TRBV28 and TRBJ1-5; D is unresolved. CDR3 length: 15 amino acids. Germline V lookup: CDR1 MDHEN, CDR2 SYDVKM. Trimming took 6 bases from V and 6 from J, leaving 18 bases between them. The CDR3, as DNA: TGTGCCAGCAGCCCACATTCAGGTCGGGGTCAGCCCCAGCATTTT. Amino acid sequence: CASSPHSGRGQPQHF.

Only one count was recorded for this clone. The CDR3: CAWSVIGGGVEQFF. CDR3 bases: TGTGCCTGGAGTGTAATCGGCGGGGGGGTTGAGCAGTTCTTC. This sequence joins TRBV30 and TRBJ2-1, with 9 bases that match TRBD2. V shed 0 bases and J 9 bases; nucleotides not matched to a gene: 6. There are 14 residues in the CDR3. The germline CDR1 and CDR2 sequences are GTSNPN and SVGIG (reference sequence).

The chain combines TRBV6-5 with TRBJ2-7; D ambiguous. The germline CDR1 and CDR2 sequences are MNHEY and SVGAGI. This CDR3 is 14 amino acids long. The V end was cut by 5 bases, the J end by 3 bases, with 14 bases between. The CDR3 is CASSLRAPGYEQYF. In DNA form, the CDR3 reads TGTGCCAGCAGTCTCCGGGCCCCAGGCTACGAGCAGTACTTC.

The V gene is TRBV4-1, the J gene TRBJ1-1; D might be TRBD1 (5 bases). The CDR3 runs to 13 residues. V shed 4 bases and J shed 8 bases, with 14 bases lying between them. Germline loops: CDR1 MGHRA, CDR2 YSYEKL. CDR3 in DNA: TGCGCCAGCAGCCCGGGGGACCTTTTCGAAGCTTTCTTT. It translates to CASSPGDLFEAFF.

This chain joins TRBV6-1 and TRBJ2-1; 7 positions agree with TRBD1. Germline lookup yields CDR1 MNHNS and CDR2 SASEGT. This CDR3 spans 17 amino acids. The V gene end was trimmed by 6 bases and the J gene end by 0 bases; junction bases not matched to a gene: 11. CDR3 sequence (DNA): TGTGCCAGCAGCGAAAGGACAGGTTGGAGCTCCTACAATGAGCAGTTCTTC. This gives the protein CASSERTGWSSYNEQFF.

The chain joins TRBV6-5 to TRBJ1-6; D not certain. The CDR3 is made up of 16 amino acids. In germline, CDR1 is MNHEY, CDR2 SVGAGI. Trimming took off 4 bases at V and 0 bases at J, with 10 bases between the two ends. The CDR3 loop is CASSSLQSSYNSPLHF. Here the CDR3 DNA reads TGTGCCAGCAGTTCGCTCCAGAGCTCCTATAATTCACCCCTCCACTTT.

The chain recombines TRBV6-5 with TRBJ1-1; D not certain. With 11 bases removed from V and 4 bases from J, the gap between germline ends came to 17 bases. CDR1 is MNHEY and CDR2 is SVGAGI in the germline V gene. The CDR3 loop spans 13 amino acids. CDR3 protein: CALGYSPGTEAFF. CDR3 DNA: TGTGCCCTAGGTTATAGCCCGGGCACTGAAGCTTTCTTT.

The chain recombines TRBV27 with TRBJ1-1; TRBD1 is a possible D gene (5 bases). CDR3 length: 14 residues. The germline V gene has CDR1 MNHEY and CDR2 SMNVEV (reference sequence). Trimming pared 9 bases from V and 1 base from J, leaving 15 bases between. The DNA of the CDR3 is TGTGCCAGTGGACTTCAGGGTAGGAACACTGAAGCTTTCTTT. It codes for CASGLQGRNTEAFF.

The rearrangement joins TRBV5-4 to TRBJ2-1, with TRBD2 matching 10 bases. V was clipped by 3 bases and J by 0 bases; unmatched bases: 3. Per the germline V gene, CDR1 is SGHNT and CDR2 is YYREEE (reference sequence). CDR3 size: 16 residues. This CDR3 reads CASSSRLAGSYNEQFF. Written as DNA, the CDR3 is TGTGCCAGCAGCTCCCGACTAGCGGGCTCCTACAATGAGCAGTTCTTC.

V is TRBV3-1 (or the pseudogene TRBV3-2) and J is TRBJ2-7; D gene unclear. V gave up 1 base and J gave up 3 bases, with 10 bases separating them. The CDR3 has 14 amino acids. CDR1 and CDR2 from the germline V gene are LGHDT and YNNKEL (reference sequence). DNA of the CDR3: TGTGCCAGCAGCCAAGTCTCAACCGACTACGAGCAGTACTTC. It encodes CASSQVSTDYEQYF.

The V call is TRBV11-2, the J call TRBJ2-1, with D perhaps TRBD1 (6 bases). The CDR3 consists of 15 residues. CDR1 is SGHAT, CDR2 FQNNGV, per germline. With 5 bases removed from V and 9 bases from J, the gap between germline ends came to 20 bases. The CDR3 nucleotides read TGTGCCAGCAGCCCCCGAACGGGACATTCGGGTGAGCAGTTCTTC. Its translation is CASSPRTGHSGEQFF. The full variable domain, in which reference TRBV11-2 and TRBJ2-1 provide the parts outside the CDR3, is EAGVAQSPRYKIIEKRQSVAFWCNPISGHATLYWYQQILGQGPKLLIQFQNNGVVDDSQLPKDRFSAERLKGVDSTLKIQPAKLEDSAVYLCASSPRTGHSGEQFFGPGTRLTVL.

The chain combines TRBV5-4 with TRBJ2-6; weak D call: TRBD2 (6 bases). The CDR3 is made up of 16 amino acids. Trimming cost V 4 bases and J 2 bases, with 13 bases left between them. Germline CDR1 SGHNT, CDR2 YYREEE (reference sequence). The CDR3 coding sequence is TGTGCCAGCAGCGTCGGAGGGAAGGCTGGGGCCAACGTCCTGACTTTC. This codes for CASSVGGKAGANVLTF.

This clone occurred once. The chain couples TRBV28 to TRBJ1-4; possibly TRBD1 for D (6 bases). Between the trimmed V and J ends, which lost 5 bases and 8 bases, there was a span of 27 bases. From germline, CDR1 is MDHEN and CDR2 SYDVKM. The CDR3 runs to 18 residues. The CDR3 DNA reads as TGTGCCAGCAGTCTCTCCGAGTCGGGGGCGCGGAGCCGGGAAAAACTGTTTTTT. It codes for CASSLSESGARSREKLFF.

The chain uses TRBV9 and TRBJ2-1; 9 bases are shared with TRBD2. V was pared by 0 bases and J by 2 bases, with 3 bases of the junction left unmatched. This CDR3 contains 16 residues. Germline CDR1 SGDLS, CDR2 YYNGEE. CDR3 loop: CASSVEAGGPYNEQFF. In nucleotides, the CDR3 is TGTGCCAGCAGCGTAGAGGCGGGGGGGCCCTACAATGAGCAGTTCTTC.